The 29 T cell receptor beta chains given below trace back to one sample, sequenced in a study of cytomegalovirus exposure and HLA in healthy donors. The PCR used 60 Vbeta and 13 Jbeta primers. Libraries were prepared by immunoSEQ multiplex PCR; TCRdb keeps only in-frame clonotypes and omits some of them. Of some 130,000 clones listed, 70% to 80% are singletons. The sequencing sample was made of PBMCs. Receptors were obtained from a young man in good health and CMV-seronegative.

The rearrangement joins TRBV5-1 to TRBJ2-2; 8 positions match TRBD1. The V segment lost 3 bases and the J segment 5 bases; nucleotides outside the gene matches: 6. CDR1 and CDR2 (germline): SGHRS, YFSETQ. This CDR3 has 15 residues. This CDR3 reads CASSSSGGWTGELFF. The CDR3 nucleotides read TGCGCCAGCAGCTCGTCAGGGGGCTGGACCGGGGAGCTGTTTTTT.

The chain is built from TRBV29-1 and TRBJ2-3, with 8 bases lining up with TRBD2. This CDR3 contains 14 residues. Germline V lookup: CDR1 SQVTM, CDR2 ANQGSEA. V lost 3 bases and J lost 4; bases outside the gene matches: 6. The CDR3 sequence: CSVDQRESADTQYF. DNA of the CDR3: TGCAGCGTTGATCAGCGGGAGAGCGCAGATACGCAGTATTTT.

The chain combines TRBV7-2 with TRBJ2-7; D perhaps matches TRBD2 (6 bases). This CDR3 spans 15 amino acids. Per the germline V gene, CDR1 is SGHTA and CDR2 is FQGNSA. Trimming removed 7 bases at V and 7 bases at J, with 23 bases between. The CDR3 DNA sequence: TGTGCCAGCACCCTACGGGCCAGGAGGGCCGGGGAGCAGTACTTC. Translating gives CASTLRARRAGEQYF.

J is TRBJ2-1 and V is TRBV6-5; a possible D gene is TRBD1 (5 bases). The germline V gene encodes CDR1 MNHEY and CDR2 SVGAGI. CDR3 length equals 13 residues. Trimming took 3 bases from V and 4 from J, leaving 7 bases between them. Here the CDR3 DNA reads TGTGCCAGCAGTTATCAGGGATACAATGAGCAGTTCTTC. Encoded protein: CASSYQGYNEQFF.

This clone was counted between two and nine times. The J gene is TRBJ2-2, the V gene TRBV5-5; 8 bases map to TRBD1. The CDR3 contains 16 residues. With V trimmed by 1 base and J by 6 bases, 8 bases remained unmatched. Germline V gene sequence: CDR1 SGHKS, CDR2 YYEKEE (reference sequence). In nucleotides, the CDR3 is TGTGCCAGCAGCTTGACTCCACAGGGGGTTCCCGGGGAGCTGTTTTTT. Protein sequence: CASSLTPQGVPGELFF.

The V call is TRBV7-9, the J call TRBJ2-5; a weak D match, TRBD1 (7 bases). V lost 7 bases, J lost 4 bases, and 16 bases lay in between. The CDR3 loop spans 14 amino acids. Germline V lookup: CDR1 SEHNR, CDR2 FQNEAQ (reference sequence). CDR3 sequence (DNA): TGTGCCAGCACCCTCATGGAGGGGGCAGAGACCCAGTACTTC. Protein: CASTLMEGAETQYF. Looking up the rest from reference TRBV7-9 and TRBJ2-5 gives the full variable domain: DTGVSQNPRHKITKRGQNVTFRCDPISEHNRLYWYRQTLGQGPEFLTYFQNEAQLEKSRLLSDRFSAERPKGSFSTLEIQRTEQGDSAMYLCASTLMEGAETQYFGPGTRLLVL.

The rearrangement joins TRBV7-2 to TRBJ2-7, with TRBD1 matching over 10 bases. CDR1 and CDR2 (germline): SGHTA, FQGNSA. The length of the CDR3 is 13 residues. Trimming cost V 5 bases and J 5 bases; bases outside gene matches: 3. Written as DNA, the CDR3 is TGTGCCAGCAGCCCGGGGACAGGGGACGAGCAGTACTTC. Translation gives CASSPGTGDEQYF.

The chain uses TRBV2 and TRBJ2-7; 9 bases line up with TRBD1. The germline gives CDR1 SNHLY, CDR2 FYNNEI. The CDR3 is 13 amino acids. J gave up 11 bases and V 3 bases, and 8 bases lay outside the gene matches. This CDR3 reads CASSDEGTGLKYF. In DNA form, the CDR3 reads TGTGCCAGCAGTGACGAGGGGACAGGGCTGAAGTACTTC.

This chain connects TRBV7-9 to TRBJ1-2; D is perhaps TRBD1 (5 bases). Germline assignment: CDR1 SEHNR and CDR2 FQNEAQ (reference sequence). This CDR3 is built from 13 residues. With 5 bases removed from V and 3 bases from J, the gap between germline ends came to 10 bases. The CDR3 sequence: CASSRQTDYGYTF. CDR3 bases: TGTGCCAGCAGCCGGCAGACAGACTATGGCTACACCTTC.

The genes are TRBV4-3 and TRBJ1-6; possible D gene TRBD1, 5 bases. The V end lost 0 bases, the J end lost 7 bases, and 10 bases lay between the germline ends. The CDR3 runs 15 residues. Germline V lookup: CDR1 LGHNA, CDR2 YSLEER. The CDR3 protein is CASSQDDRINSPLHF. The CDR3 nucleotides read TGCGCCAGCAGCCAAGATGACAGAATAAATTCACCCCTCCACTTT.

A single count supports this clone. The V gene is TRBV6-1, the J gene TRBJ1-6; 7 nucleotides match TRBD1. CDR3 length equals 11 residues. With 3 bases clipped from V and 17 bases from J, the junction kept 4 bases outside the gene matches. The V gene's germline CDR1 is MNHNS and CDR2 SASEGT. The CDR3 reads CASSEDRSIHF. Here the CDR3 DNA reads TGTGCCAGCAGTGAGGACAGGAGCATCCACTTT.

The chain recombines TRBV5-1 with TRBJ2-5; TRBD2 agrees at 10 bases. Germline loops: CDR1 SGHRS, CDR2 YFSETQ. This CDR3 spans 16 amino acids. Germline trimming cut 2 bases from V and 5 bases from J; bases unmatched to any gene: 9. This chain's CDR3 is CASSFSSGGADETQYF. The CDR3 bases are TGCGCCAGCAGCTTTTCCAGCGGGGGGGCCGATGAGACCCAGTACTTC.

This clone was recorded a few times. The CDR3 loop is CASSFPGHLNTEAFF. CDR3 in DNA: TGTGCCAGCAGTTTCCCCGGACACTTGAACACTGAAGCTTTCTTT. J is TRBJ1-1 and V is TRBV28; tentative D call: TRBD1 (5 bases). Germline CDR1 and CDR2: MDHEN and SYDVKM. Trimming took off 3 bases at V and 0 bases at J, with 11 bases between the two ends. The CDR3 loop spans 15 amino acids.

The chain employs TRBV28 and TRBJ2-5; 12 nucleotides line up with TRBD2. Germline CDR1 and CDR2: MDHEN and SYDVKM. Trimming took 10 bases from V and 1 from J; bases not matched to a gene: 4. The CDR3 spans 14 residues. CDR3 nucleotide sequence: TGTGCCATAAAGACTAGCGGGGGCCAAGAGACCCAGTACTTC. As protein: CAIKTSGGQETQYF. Complete variable domain (other parts from reference TRBV28 and TRBJ2-5): DVKVTQSSRYLVKRTGEKVFLECVQDMDHENMFWYRQDPGLGLRLIYFSYDVKMKEKGDIPEGYSVSREKKERFSLILESASTNQTSMYLCAIKTSGGQETQYFGPGTRLLVL.

This clone was counted only a few times. The chain joins TRBV5-6 to TRBJ1-2; D unresolved. This CDR3 has 15 residues. Germline V gives CDR1 SGHDT, CDR2 YYEEEE. The ends were cut back, 1 base at V and 2 bases at J, with 12 bases in the middle. CDR3 bases: TGTGCCAGCAGCTTGTTAGGCGGAAACAACTATGGCTACACCTTC. This sequence encodes CASSLLGGNNYGYTF. Full variable domain (outside the CDR3, taken from reference TRBV5-6 and TRBJ1-2): DAGVTQSPTHLIKTRGQQVTLRCSPKSGHDTVSWYQQALGQGPQFIFQYYEEEERQRGNFPDRFSGHQFPNYSSELNVNALLLGDSALYLCASSLLGGNNYGYTFGSGTRLTVV.

This clone was recorded a few times. The rearrangement joins TRBV28 to TRBJ1-5, with TRBD1 as a possible D gene (6 bases). With 5 bases removed from V and 4 bases from J, the gap between germline ends came to 12 bases. The CDR3 has 14 amino acids. Germline CDR1 MDHEN, CDR2 SYDVKM. For the CDR3, the DNA is TGTGCCAGCAGTGGACAGACCCTTAATCAGCCCCAGCATTTT. Amino acid sequence: CASSGQTLNQPQHF.

This chain's CDR3 is CASKYSGPREGETQYF. CDR3 bases: TGTGCCAGCAAGTACTCCGGGCCCCGGGAGGGAGAGACCCAGTACTTC. The gene calls are TRBV28 and TRBJ2-5; TRBD2 matches 8 bases. With V trimmed by 7 bases and J by 4 bases, 14 bases remained unmatched. The CDR3 is 16 amino acids. Germline-derived CDR1 and CDR2 are MDHEN and SYDVKM.

This chain joins TRBV29-1 and TRBJ1-4; 8 bases are a match to TRBD1. Germline loops: CDR1 SQVTM, CDR2 ANQGSEA. The CDR3 is 14 amino acids. V trimming: 6 bases; J trimming: 5 bases; junction bases outside the gene matches: 8. CDR3 amino acids: CSVEDRVKNEKLFF. The CDR3, as DNA: TGCAGCGTGGAGGACAGGGTAAAAAATGAAAAACTGTTTTTT.

The rearrangement joins TRBV5-1 to TRBJ2-7, with D perhaps TRBD1 (6 bases). The CDR3 totals 14 residues. CDR1 and CDR2 (germline): SGHRS, YFSETQ. Between the trimmed V and J ends, which lost 3 bases and 2 bases, there was a span of 12 bases. CDR3 DNA sequence: TGCGCCAGCAGCTCAACAGGGATCCCCTACGAGCAGTACTTC. Translating gives CASSSTGIPYEQYF.

This clone was counted a few times. The V and J genes are TRBV14 and TRBJ2-3, with 7 bases that match TRBD1. V lost 4 bases and J lost 1; bases outside the gene matches: 5. The CDR3 is 15 amino acids. Germline V gene lookup returns CDR1 SGHDN and CDR2 FVKESK. CDR3 loop: CASSLFGQGTDTQYF. For the CDR3, the DNA is TGTGCCAGCAGCCTATTCGGACAGGGCACAGATACGCAGTATTTT.

This sequence joins TRBV27 and TRBJ2-3, with D possibly being TRBD2 (6 bases). V was clipped by 5 bases and J by 6 bases, with 12 bases between them. This CDR3 is 13 amino acids long. Germline V CDR1 and CDR2: MNHEY, SMNVEV (reference sequence). This CDR3 is CASSVTRGDTQYF. CDR3 in DNA: TGTGCCAGCAGTGTGACTAGAGGGGATACGCAGTATTTT.

This chain connects TRBV6-5 to TRBJ2-7, with TRBD1 identical over 9 bases. The V gene's germline CDR1 is MNHEY and CDR2 SVGAGI. CDR3 length: 13 amino acids. After removal of 9 bases from V and 1 base from J, the junction contained 4 bases not matched to a gene. The CDR3 DNA follows: TGTGCCAGAACCGGGACAGGGTCCTACGAGCAGTACTTC. Translated: CARTGTGSYEQYF.

This clone was recorded a few times. V gene TRBV5-8 combines with J gene TRBJ1-1, with D possibly being TRBD1 (5 bases). CDR1 and CDR2 (germline): SGHTS, YDEGEE. The CDR3 runs 13 residues. V dropped 1 base and J dropped 4 bases, with 8 bases sitting between them. CDR3 sequence (DNA): TGTGCCAGCAGCTTGTACAGGCCCACTGAAGCTTTCTTT. Translation gives CASSLYRPTEAFF.

The chain joins TRBV5-6 to TRBJ2-7, with a possible D match to TRBD1 (5 bases). This CDR3 is built from 13 residues. Per the germline V gene, CDR1 is SGHDT and CDR2 is YYEEEE. Trimming took 5 bases from V and 3 from J, leaving 12 bases between them. The CDR3 DNA reads TGTGCCAGCAGAGAGGACACGGACTACGAGCAGTACTTC. Its protein is CASREDTDYEQYF.

CDR3 sequence (DNA): TGCGCCAGCAGCCAATCCTCGGGGGACAGGGAATACGGCACTGAAGCTTTCTTT. This sequence encodes CASSQSSGDREYGTEAFF. The chain is built from TRBV4-1 and TRBJ1-1; 9 nucleotides line up with TRBD1. The CDR3 has 18 residues. The V gene's germline CDR1 is MGHRA and CDR2 YSYEKL. V lost 2 bases and J lost 4; bases outside the gene matches: 14.

The chain combines TRBV28 with TRBJ2-7, with D perhaps TRBD2 (6 bases). The CDR3 is 15 amino acids. Trimming cost V 8 bases and J 3 bases, with 20 bases left between them. Germline values: CDR1 MDHEN, CDR2 SYDVKM. The CDR3 region is CASPPLAPRFYEQYF. The CDR3 DNA reads as TGTGCCAGCCCCCCCCTAGCGCCCAGATTCTACGAGCAGTACTTC.

The chain recombines TRBV7-9 with TRBJ1-5, with D possibly being TRBD1 (5 bases). The CDR3 runs 14 residues. V lost 5 bases to trimming and J lost 7 bases, with 15 bases between them. Germline-derived CDR1 and CDR2 are SEHNR and FQNEAQ (reference sequence). DNA for the CDR3: TGTGCCAGCAGCGAAGATGGGGGAGGGCAGCCCCAGCATTTT. Its translation: CASSEDGGGQPQHF.

The gene calls are TRBV11-2 and TRBJ2-7; 10 nucleotides line up with TRBD2. Germline V gene sequence: CDR1 SGHAT, CDR2 FQNNGV. V lost 5 bases, J lost 4 bases, and 5 bases stayed unmatched. The CDR3 contains 14 residues. The CDR3 DNA follows: TGTGCCAGCAGCCCCTCTAGCGGGAGTTACGAGCAGTACTTC. Its translation: CASSPSSGSYEQYF.

The rearrangement uses TRBV2 and TRBJ2-1; D possibly corresponds to TRBD2 (5 bases). The germline V gene encodes CDR1 SNHLY and CDR2 FYNNEI. V lost 0 bases, J lost 4 bases, and 19 bases lay in between. CDR3 length equals 18 residues. DNA of the CDR3: TGTGCCAGCAGTGAAGCGCTTCTGAGGGTCATCGAGTACAATGAGCAGTTCTTC. Translating gives CASSEALLRVIEYNEQFF. The full variable domain, with the rest looked up from reference TRBV2 and TRBJ2-1, is EPEVTQTPSHQVTQMGQEVILRCVPISNHLYFYWYRQILGQKVEFLVSFYNNEISEKSEIFDDQFSVERPDGSNFTLKIRSTKLEDSAMYFCASSEALLRVIEYNEQFFGPGTRLTVL.